This TCR beta chain was recorded in a study of CD8+ T cells in alopecia areata. Findings of the study overall: Under tofacitinib, numerous expanded lesional clonotypes remained detectable in scalp and blood.

Extracted RNA was reverse transcribed, and the resulting cDNA served as sequencing template. Profiled with immunoSEQ multiplex PCR; TCRdb holds only in-frame clones, not every one. The data contain more than 200,000 clones, 64% of them singletons. Sample treatment: oral pan-JAK inhibitor, 5-10 mg twice daily. It was from PBMCs that CD4+ and CD8+ T cells were sorted. Trimming stripped 5 bases from V and 6 bases from J, with 14 bases between. This CDR3 is 13 amino acids long. The germline V gene encodes CDR1 ENHRY and CDR2 SYGVKD. Comment on this clone: Antigen: not known.

The receptor was derived from a human donor with alopecia areata. This specimen was CD4+ T cells sorted from blood, taken at week 4, from a patient treated with tofacitinib. The chain carries TRBV10-3 and TRBJ2-7; tentative D call: TRBD1 (6 bases). CDR3 protein: CAISPPTGREQYF. The CDR3 region has the DNA TGTGCCATCAGTCCCCCAACAGGGCGCGAGCAGTACTTC.